The present entry profiles one T cell receptor beta chain with its context. The antigen is unknown. Method: immunoSEQ multiplex PCR; TCRdb's copy keeps in-frame clones and lacks some. The data show approximately 100,000 clones, with 90% seen just once and 1.3% held by the top ten. The sample originates from a study of T cell responses to AZD1222 COVID-19 vaccine. Study background: Both about-4-week and about-12-week second-dose recipients were combined.

Germline V gene data show CDR1 as MNHEY and CDR2 as SMNVEV (reference sequence). This CDR3 is 16 amino acids long. With V trimmed by 5 bases and J by 10 bases, 14 bases remained unmatched. Notes on the study in general: Every sample of the repertoires postdated the peak T cell response. Unmutated variant regions reportedly attract nearly half of all spike-specific TCRs. Baseline antibody screening turned up just a handful of seropositive AZD1222 recipients.

The sequence came from an adult in good health. Specimen: peripheral blood, collected on day 0 of AZD1222 vaccination. The chain carries TRBV27 and TRBJ1-6; 7 bases fit TRBD1. CDR3: CASSPPPTGLGSPLHF. The CDR3 DNA reads TGTGCCAGCAGTCCCCCGCCGACAGGGCTGGGATCACCCCTCCACTTT.